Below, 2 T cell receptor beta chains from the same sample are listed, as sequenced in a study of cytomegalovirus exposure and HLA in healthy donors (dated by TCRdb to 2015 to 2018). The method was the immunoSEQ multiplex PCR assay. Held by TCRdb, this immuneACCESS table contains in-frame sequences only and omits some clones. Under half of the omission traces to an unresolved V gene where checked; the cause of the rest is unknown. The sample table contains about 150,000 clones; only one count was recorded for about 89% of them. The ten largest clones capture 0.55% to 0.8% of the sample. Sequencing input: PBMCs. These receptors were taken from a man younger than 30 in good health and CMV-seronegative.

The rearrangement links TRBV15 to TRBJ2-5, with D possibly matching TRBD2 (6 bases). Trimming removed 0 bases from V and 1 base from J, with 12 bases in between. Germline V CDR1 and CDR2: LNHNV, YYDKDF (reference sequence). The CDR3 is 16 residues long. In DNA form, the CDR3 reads TGTGCCACCAGCAGAGAAGGCGTCGGGGGCCAAGAGACCCAGTACTTC. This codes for CATSREGVGGQETQYF.

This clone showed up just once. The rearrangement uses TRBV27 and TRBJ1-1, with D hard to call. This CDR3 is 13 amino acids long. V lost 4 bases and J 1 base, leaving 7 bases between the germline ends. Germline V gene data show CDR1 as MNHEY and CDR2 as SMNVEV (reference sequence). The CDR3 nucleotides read TGTGCCAGCAGTTCACACGCGAACACTGAAGCTTTCTTT. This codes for CASSSHANTEAFF.